A selection of T cell receptor beta chains follows, all from one sample in a study of CD8 T cells in Susac syndrome. MiXCR, applied by TCRdb to the immunoSEQ multiplex PCR reads, yields one record per CDR3 protein. The table has some 260,000 distinct CDR3 sequences, 70% to 90% seen once; the top ten hold around 0.11%. The sample was CD8+ T cells from PBMCs. The receptors were sampled from a human donor with multiple sclerosis. Each CDR3 is given with its conserved first and last residue. Each record gives: J gene, D gene, V gene, clone size, CDR3 protein, CDR3 DNA. D genes are given only for firm matches. Rows give clone size only sometimes, using once, few, many, or a class for an expanded clone.

TRBJ2-1	TRBD2	TRBV6-4	few	CASSDKAGGYNEQFF	TGTGCCAGCAGTGATAAAGCGGGAGGATACAATGAGCAGTTCTTC
TRBJ2-7	NA	TRBV2	NA	CASADYDRTRSYEQYF	TGTGCCAGCGCCGATTACGACAGGACGAGATCCTACGAGCAGTACTTC
TRBJ1-3	NA	TRBV5-6	NA	CASSLGRGGGNTIYF	TGTGCCAGCAGCTTGGGTAGGGGTGGTGGAAACACCATATATTTT
TRBJ1-3	NA	TRBV4-2	NA	CASRLRESSGNTIYF	TGTGCCAGCAGACTCAGGGAGTCCTCTGGAAACACCATATATTTT
TRBJ2-4	NA	TRBV30	NA	CAWSVTGRLAKNIQYF	TGTGCCTGGAGTGTTACAGGCAGACTAGCCAAAAACATTCAGTACTTC
TRBJ2-5	TRBD1	TRBV7-9	NA	CASRKTQGAEETQYF	TGTGCCAGCAGAAAGACCCAGGGGGCAGAAGAGACCCAGTACTTC
TRBJ1-6	NA	TRBV4-1	NA	CASSQGRAANSPLHF	TGCGCCAGCAGCCAAGGGCGGGCAGCGAATTCACCCCTCCACTTT
TRBJ2-1	NA	TRBV6-2/TRBV6-3	NA	CASSYLGLRHNEQFF	TGTGCCAGCAGTTACTTGGGACTTCGACACAATGAGCAGTTCTTC
TRBJ2-1	TRBD2	TRBV5-1	NA	CASSWTRGAYNEQFF	TGCGCCAGCAGCTGGACCCGGGGGGCCTACAATGAGCAGTTCTTC
TRBJ2-3	NA	TRBV20-1	NA	CSARDWGDTQYF	TGCAGTGCTAGAGATTGGGGGGATACGCAGTATTTT
TRBJ1-1	NA	TRBV2	NA	CATPPKGNTEAFF	TGTGCCACCCCGCCCAAGGGGAACACTGAAGCTTTCTTT
TRBJ2-1	NA	TRBV28	NA	CASTHPFLESSSYNEQFF	TGTGCCAGCACCCACCCCTTTCTCGAGAGTAGCTCCTACAATGAGCAGTTCTTC
TRBJ2-2	NA	TRBV5-1	NA	CASSYQRVAGELFF	TGCGCCAGCAGCTACCAGCGGGTAGCCGGGGAGCTGTTTTTT
TRBJ2-7	NA	TRBV28	NA	CASSPFLDSRSEQYF	TGTGCCAGCAGCCCGTTTTTGGACTCCCGAAGCGAGCAGTACTTC
TRBJ2-1	NA	TRBV4-2	NA	CASSQALQVEGEPEEQFF	TGTGCCAGCAGCCAAGCCCTGCAAGTAGAAGGGGAGCCGGAGGAGCAGTTCTTC
TRBJ2-5	NA	TRBV13	few	CASSLNTETQETQYF	TGTGCCAGCAGTTTGAATACAGAGACGCAAGAGACCCAGTACTTC